This T cell receptor (beta chain) was documented in a study of T cell responses to AZD1222 COVID-19 vaccine. Overall study findings and caveats: When two AZD1222 doses had been given, Spike-specific TCR breadth and depth rose. Seropositive status at baseline applied to only six AZD1222 recipients.

Note on this clone: Its antigen is still unknown.

Pooling was applied to second doses at about 4 or about 12 weeks. Trimming removed 1 base at V and 3 bases at J, with 12 bases between. The CDR3 has 15 residues. Germline lookup yields CDR1 LGHNA and CDR2 YNFKEQ. Clones were read by immunoSEQ multiplex PCR, and TCRdb kept only the in-frame ones, dropping some. Here the sample spans more than 150,000 clones, roughly 94% being singletons. The sequence was collected from an adult who received the AZD1222 COVID-19 vaccine. The sample in question was peripheral blood, obtained 28 days after the second AZD1222 dose. This sequence joins TRBV4-2 and TRBJ1-1; maybe TRBD1 (5 bases). Here the CDR3 reads CASSQAAGGDTEAFF. CDR3 coding DNA: TGTGCCAGCAGCCAAGCCGCAGGAGGGGACACTGAAGCTTTCTTT.